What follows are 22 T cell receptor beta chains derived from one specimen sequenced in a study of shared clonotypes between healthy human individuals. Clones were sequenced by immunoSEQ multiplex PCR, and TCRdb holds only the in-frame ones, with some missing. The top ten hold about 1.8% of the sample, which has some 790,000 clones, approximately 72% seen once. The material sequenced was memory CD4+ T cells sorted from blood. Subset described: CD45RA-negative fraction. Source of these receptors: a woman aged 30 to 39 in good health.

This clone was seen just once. CDR3 bases: TGCGCCAGCAGCTCCGGGACATGGGCCACTGAAGCTTTCTTT. Amino acids: CASSSGTWATEAFF. V and J are TRBV5-1 and TRBJ1-1; weak D call: TRBD1 (6 bases). Per the germline V gene, CDR1 is SGHRS and CDR2 is YFSETQ. CDR3 length: 14 amino acids. The V end was cut by 3 bases, the J end by 4 bases, with 13 bases between.

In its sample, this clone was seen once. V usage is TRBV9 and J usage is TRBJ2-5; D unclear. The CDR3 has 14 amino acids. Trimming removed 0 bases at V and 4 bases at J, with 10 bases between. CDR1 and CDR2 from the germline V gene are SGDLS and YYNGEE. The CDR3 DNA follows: TGTGCCAGCAGCGTAGCGGCAGCCCGAGAGACCCAGTACTTC. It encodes CASSVAAARETQYF.

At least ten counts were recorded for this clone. CDR3 residues: CASSESGLAGFSYEQYF. The CDR3 region has the DNA TGTGCCAGCAGTGAATCCGGCCTAGCGGGGTTCTCCTACGAGCAGTACTTC. The rearrangement uses TRBV25-1 and TRBJ2-7, with 9 bases that match TRBD2. The CDR3 covers 17 residues. CDR1 MGHDK and CDR2 SYGVNS come from the germline V gene. V lost 1 base, J lost 0 bases, and 7 bases stayed unmatched.

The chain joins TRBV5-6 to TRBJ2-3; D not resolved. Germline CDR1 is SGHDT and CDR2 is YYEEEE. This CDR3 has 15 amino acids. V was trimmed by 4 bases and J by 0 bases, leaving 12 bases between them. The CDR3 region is CASSLTWASTDTQYF. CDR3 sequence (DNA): TGTGCCAGCAGCCTGACGTGGGCTAGCACAGATACGCAGTATTTT.

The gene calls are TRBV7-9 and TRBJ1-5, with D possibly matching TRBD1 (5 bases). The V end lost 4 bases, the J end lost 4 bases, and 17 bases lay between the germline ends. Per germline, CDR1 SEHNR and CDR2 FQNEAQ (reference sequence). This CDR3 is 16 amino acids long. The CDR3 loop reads CASSSDVGVGNQPQHF. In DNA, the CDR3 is TGTGCCAGCAGCTCTGACGTGGGGGTGGGAAATCAGCCCCAGCATTTT.

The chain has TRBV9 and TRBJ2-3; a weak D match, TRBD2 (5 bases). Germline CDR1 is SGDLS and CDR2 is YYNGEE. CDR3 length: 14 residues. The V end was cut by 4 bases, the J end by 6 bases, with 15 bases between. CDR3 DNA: TGTGCCAGCAGCTTTGGACTTGTGTTCGATACGCAGTATTTT. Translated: CASSFGLVFDTQYF.

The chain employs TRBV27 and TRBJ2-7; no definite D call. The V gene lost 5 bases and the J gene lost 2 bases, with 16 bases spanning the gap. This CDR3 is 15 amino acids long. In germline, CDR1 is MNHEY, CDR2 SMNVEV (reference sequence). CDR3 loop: CASSPRGGRAYEQYF. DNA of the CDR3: TGTGCCAGCAGTCCGAGAGGTGGGCGAGCCTACGAGCAGTACTTC.

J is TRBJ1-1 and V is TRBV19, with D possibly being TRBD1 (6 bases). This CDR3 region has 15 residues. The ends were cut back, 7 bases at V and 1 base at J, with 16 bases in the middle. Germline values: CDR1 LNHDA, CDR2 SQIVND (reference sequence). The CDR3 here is CASIGTRSGNTEAFF. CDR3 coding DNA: TGTGCCAGTATAGGGACAAGGAGCGGGAACACTGAAGCTTTCTTT. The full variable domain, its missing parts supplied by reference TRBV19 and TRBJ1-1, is DGGITQSPKYLFRKEGQNVTLSCEQNLNHDAMYWYRQDPGQGLRLIYYSQIVNDFQKGDIAEGYSVSREKKESFPLTVTSAQKNPTAFYLCASIGTRSGNTEAFFGQGTRLTVV.

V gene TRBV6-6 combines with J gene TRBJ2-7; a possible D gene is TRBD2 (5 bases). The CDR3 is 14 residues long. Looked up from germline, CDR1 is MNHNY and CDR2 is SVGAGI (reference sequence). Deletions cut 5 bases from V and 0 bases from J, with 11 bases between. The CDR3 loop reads CASSQDGLSYEQYF. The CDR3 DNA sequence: TGTGCCAGCAGTCAGGACGGACTCTCCTACGAGCAGTACTTC.

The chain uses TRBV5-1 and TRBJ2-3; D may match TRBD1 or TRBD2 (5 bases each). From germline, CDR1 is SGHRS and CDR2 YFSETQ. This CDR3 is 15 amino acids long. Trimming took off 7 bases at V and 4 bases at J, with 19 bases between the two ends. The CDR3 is CASGTQGEGADTQYF. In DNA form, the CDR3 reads TGCGCCAGCGGGACCCAGGGAGAGGGCGCAGATACGCAGTATTTT.

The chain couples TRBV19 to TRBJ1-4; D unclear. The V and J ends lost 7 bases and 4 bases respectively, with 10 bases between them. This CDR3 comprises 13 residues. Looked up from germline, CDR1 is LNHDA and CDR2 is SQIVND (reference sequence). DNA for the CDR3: TGTGCCAGTATGCGACTAAGTAATGAAAAACTGTTTTTT. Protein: CASMRLSNEKLFF. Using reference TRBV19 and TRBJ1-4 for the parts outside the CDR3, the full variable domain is DGGITQSPKYLFRKEGQNVTLSCEQNLNHDAMYWYRQDPGQGLRLIYYSQIVNDFQKGDIAEGYSVSREKKESFPLTVTSAQKNPTAFYLCASMRLSNEKLFFGSGTQLSVL.

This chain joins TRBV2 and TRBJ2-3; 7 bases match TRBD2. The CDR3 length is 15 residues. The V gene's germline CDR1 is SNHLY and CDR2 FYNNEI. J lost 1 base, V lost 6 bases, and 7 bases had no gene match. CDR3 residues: CASRELAIGTDTQYF. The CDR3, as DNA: TGTGCCAGCAGGGAACTAGCGATTGGCACAGATACGCAGTATTTT. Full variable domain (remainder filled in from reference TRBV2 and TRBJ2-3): EPEVTQTPSHQVTQMGQEVILRCVPISNHLYFYWYRQILGQKVEFLVSFYNNEISEKSEIFDDQFSVERPDGSNFTLKIRSTKLEDSAMYFCASRELAIGTDTQYFGPGTRLTVL.

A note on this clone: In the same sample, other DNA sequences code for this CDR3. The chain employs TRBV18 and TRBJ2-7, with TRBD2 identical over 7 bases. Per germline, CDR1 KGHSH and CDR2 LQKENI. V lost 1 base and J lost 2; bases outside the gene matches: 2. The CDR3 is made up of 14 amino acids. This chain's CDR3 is CASSPLAGAYEQYF. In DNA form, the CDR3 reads TGTGCCAGCTCACCACTCGCGGGAGCCTACGAGCAGTACTTC.

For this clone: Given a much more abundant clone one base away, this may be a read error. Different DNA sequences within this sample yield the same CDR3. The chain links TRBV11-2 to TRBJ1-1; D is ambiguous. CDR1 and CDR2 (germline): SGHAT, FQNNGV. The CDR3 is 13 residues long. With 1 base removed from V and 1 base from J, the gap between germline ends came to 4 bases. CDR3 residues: CASSLGRNTEAFF. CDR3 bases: TGTGCCAGCAGCTTAGGAAGGAACACTGAAGCTTTCTTT.

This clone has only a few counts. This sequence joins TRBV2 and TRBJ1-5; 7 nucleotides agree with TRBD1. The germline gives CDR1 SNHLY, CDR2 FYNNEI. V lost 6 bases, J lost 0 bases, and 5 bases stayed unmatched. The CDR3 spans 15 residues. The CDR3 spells CASRGTVTSNQPQHF. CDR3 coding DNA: TGTGCCAGCAGAGGGACAGTTACTAGCAATCAGCCCCAGCATTTT.

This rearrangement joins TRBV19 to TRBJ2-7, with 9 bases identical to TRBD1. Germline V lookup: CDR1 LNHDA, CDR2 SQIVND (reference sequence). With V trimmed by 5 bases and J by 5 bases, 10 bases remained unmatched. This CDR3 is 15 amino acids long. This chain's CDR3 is CASSPRTGAFNEQYF. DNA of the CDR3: TGTGCCAGTAGTCCTCGGACAGGGGCATTTAACGAGCAGTACTTC.

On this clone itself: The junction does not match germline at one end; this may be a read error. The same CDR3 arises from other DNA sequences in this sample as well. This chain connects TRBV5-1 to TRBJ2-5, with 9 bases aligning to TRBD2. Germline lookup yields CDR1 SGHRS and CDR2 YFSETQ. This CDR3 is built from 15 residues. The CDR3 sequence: CASSLTSGHQETQYF. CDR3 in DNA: TGCGCCAGCAGCTTGACTAGCGGGCACCAGGAGACCCAGTACTTC.

CDR3 in DNA: TGTGCCAGCAGCGTAGATTTGGCGGGAGTATTCCCCACTGACAATGAGCAGTTCTTC. It yields the protein CASSVDLAGVFPTDNEQFF. V and J are TRBV9 and TRBJ2-1, with TRBD2 matching 7 bases. The CDR3 totals 19 residues. V lost 0 bases and J lost 5; bases outside the gene matches: 17. Looked up from germline, CDR1 is SGDLS and CDR2 is YYNGEE.

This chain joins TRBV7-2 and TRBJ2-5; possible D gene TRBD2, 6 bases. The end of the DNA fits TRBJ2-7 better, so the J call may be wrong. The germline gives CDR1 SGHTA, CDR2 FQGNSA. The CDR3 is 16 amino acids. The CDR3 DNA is TGTGCCAGCAGCTTAGTACCTAGCGTCTCTAGGTACGAGCAGTACTTC. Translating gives CASSLVPSVSRYEQYF.

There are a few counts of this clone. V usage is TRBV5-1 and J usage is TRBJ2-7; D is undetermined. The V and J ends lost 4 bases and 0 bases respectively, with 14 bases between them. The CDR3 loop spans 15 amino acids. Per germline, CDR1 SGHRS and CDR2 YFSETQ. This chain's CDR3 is CASSLLASGSYEQYF. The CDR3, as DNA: TGCGCCAGCAGCCTGCTGGCTTCAGGCTCCTACGAGCAGTACTTC.

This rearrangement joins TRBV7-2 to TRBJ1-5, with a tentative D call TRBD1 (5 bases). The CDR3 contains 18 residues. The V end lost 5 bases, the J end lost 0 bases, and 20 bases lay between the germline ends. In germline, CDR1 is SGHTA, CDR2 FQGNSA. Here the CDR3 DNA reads TGTGCCAGCAGCCGATCTCCAGGGAGTTTGACTAGCAATCAGCCCCAGCATTTT. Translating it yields CASSRSPGSLTSNQPQHF. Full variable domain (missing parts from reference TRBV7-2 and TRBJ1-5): GAGVSQSPSNKVTEKGKDVELRCDPISGHTALYWYRQSLGQGLEFLIYFQGNSAPDKSGLPSDRFSAERTGGSVSTLTIQRTQQEDSAVYLCASSRSPGSLTSNQPQHFGDGTRLSIL.

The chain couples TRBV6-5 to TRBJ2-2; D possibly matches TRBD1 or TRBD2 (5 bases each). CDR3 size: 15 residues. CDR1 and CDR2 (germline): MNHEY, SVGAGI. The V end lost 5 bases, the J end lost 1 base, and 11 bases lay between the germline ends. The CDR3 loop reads CASSPRGENTGELFF. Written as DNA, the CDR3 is TGTGCCAGCAGTCCGAGAGGGGAGAACACCGGGGAGCTGTTTTTT.